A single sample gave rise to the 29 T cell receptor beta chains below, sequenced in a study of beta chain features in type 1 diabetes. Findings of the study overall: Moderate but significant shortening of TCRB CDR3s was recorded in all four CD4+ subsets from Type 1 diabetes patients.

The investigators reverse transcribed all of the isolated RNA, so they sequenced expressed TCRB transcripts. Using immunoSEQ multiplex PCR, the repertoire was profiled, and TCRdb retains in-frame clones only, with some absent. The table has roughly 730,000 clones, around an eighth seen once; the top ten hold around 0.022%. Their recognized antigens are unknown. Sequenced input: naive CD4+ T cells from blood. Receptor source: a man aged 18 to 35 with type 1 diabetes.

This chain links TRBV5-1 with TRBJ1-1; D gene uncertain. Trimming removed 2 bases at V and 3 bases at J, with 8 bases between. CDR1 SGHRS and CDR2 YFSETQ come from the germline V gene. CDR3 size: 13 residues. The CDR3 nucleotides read TGCGCCAGCAGCTTTACAGAAGACACTGAAGCTTTCTTT. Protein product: CASSFTEDTEAFF. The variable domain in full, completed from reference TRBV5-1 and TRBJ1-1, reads KAGVTQTPRYLIKTRGQQVTLSCSPISGHRSVSWYQQTPGQGLQFLFEYFSETQRNKGNFPGRFSGRQFSNSRSEMNVSTLELGDSALYLCASSFTEDTEAFFGQGTRLTVV.

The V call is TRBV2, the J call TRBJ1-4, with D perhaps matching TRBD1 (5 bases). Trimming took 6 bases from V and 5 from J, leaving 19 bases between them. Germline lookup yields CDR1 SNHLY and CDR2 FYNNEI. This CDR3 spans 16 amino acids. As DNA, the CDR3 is TGTGCCAGCAGAACAGCTACAGGAGGAGGGAATGAAAAACTGTTTTTT. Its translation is CASRTATGGGNEKLFF.

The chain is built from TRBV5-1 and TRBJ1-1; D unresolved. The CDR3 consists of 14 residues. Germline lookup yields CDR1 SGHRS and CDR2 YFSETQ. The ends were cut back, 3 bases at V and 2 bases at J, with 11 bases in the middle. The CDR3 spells CASSSLGSNTEAFF. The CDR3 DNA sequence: TGCGCCAGCAGCTCCCTGGGCAGCAACACTGAAGCTTTCTTT.

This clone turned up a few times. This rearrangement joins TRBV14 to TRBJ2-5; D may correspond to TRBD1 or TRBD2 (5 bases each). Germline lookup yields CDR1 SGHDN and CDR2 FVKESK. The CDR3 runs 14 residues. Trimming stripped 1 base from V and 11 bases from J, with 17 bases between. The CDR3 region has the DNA TGTGCCAGCAGCCAAGCTTCCGGGACCTGGAGACAGTACTTC. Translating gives CASSQASGTWRQYF.

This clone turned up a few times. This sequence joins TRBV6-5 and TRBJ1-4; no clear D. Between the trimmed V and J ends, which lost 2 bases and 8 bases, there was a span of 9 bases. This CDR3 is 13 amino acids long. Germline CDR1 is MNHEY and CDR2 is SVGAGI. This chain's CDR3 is CASSYRVGEKLFF. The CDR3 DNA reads TGTGCCAGCAGTTACAGGGTAGGGGAAAAACTGTTTTTT.

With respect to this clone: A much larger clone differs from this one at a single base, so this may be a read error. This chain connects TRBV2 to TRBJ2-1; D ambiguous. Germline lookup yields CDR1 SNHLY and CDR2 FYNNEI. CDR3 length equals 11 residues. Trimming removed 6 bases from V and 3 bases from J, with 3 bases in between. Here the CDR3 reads CASRFYNEQFF. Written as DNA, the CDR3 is TGTGCCAGCAGATTCTACAATGAGCAGTTCTTC.

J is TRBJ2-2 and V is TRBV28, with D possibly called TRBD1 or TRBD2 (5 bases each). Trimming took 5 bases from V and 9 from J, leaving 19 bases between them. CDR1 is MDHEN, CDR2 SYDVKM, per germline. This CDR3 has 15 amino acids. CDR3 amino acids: CASSVPGDRGRELFF. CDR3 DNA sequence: TGTGCCAGCAGTGTTCCTGGGGACCGTGGCCGGGAGCTGTTTTTT.

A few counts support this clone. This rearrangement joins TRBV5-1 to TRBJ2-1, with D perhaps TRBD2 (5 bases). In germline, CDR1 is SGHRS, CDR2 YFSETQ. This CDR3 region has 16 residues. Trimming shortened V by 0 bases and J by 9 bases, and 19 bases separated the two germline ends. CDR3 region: CASSLGVTAIGGEQFF. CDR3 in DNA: TGCGCCAGCAGCTTGGGAGTTACAGCGATAGGAGGTGAGCAGTTCTTC.

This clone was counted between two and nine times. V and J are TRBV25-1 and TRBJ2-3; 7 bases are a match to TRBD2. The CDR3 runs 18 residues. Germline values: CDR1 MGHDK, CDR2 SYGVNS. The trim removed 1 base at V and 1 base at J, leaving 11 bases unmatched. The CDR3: CASSEFGAGVDGTDTQYF. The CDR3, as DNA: TGTGCCAGCAGTGAATTTGGGGCGGGAGTAGACGGCACAGATACGCAGTATTTT.

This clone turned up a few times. The CDR3 bases are TGTGCCAGCAGGGAGCAGGTGAACACTGAAGCTTTCTTT. This sequence encodes CASREQVNTEAFF. The chain couples TRBV2 to TRBJ1-1; D call uncertain. Germline CDR1 is SNHLY and CDR2 is FYNNEI. The CDR3 sequence is 13 residues long. Trimming removed 6 bases at V and 0 bases at J, with 8 bases between.

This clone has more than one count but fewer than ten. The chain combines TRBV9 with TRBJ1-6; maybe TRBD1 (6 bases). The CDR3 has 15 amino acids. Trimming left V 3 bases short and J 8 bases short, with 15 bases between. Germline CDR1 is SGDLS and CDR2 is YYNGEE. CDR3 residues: CASSGDGTWDSPLHF. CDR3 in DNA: TGTGCCAGCAGCGGCGATGGGACATGGGATTCACCCCTCCACTTT.

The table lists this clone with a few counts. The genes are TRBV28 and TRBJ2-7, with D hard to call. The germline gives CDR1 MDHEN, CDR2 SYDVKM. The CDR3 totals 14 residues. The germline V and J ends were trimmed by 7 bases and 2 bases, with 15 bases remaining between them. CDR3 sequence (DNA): TGTGCCAGCAAACCCGGGCAGACTCCCTACGAGCAGTACTTC. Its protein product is CASKPGQTPYEQYF.

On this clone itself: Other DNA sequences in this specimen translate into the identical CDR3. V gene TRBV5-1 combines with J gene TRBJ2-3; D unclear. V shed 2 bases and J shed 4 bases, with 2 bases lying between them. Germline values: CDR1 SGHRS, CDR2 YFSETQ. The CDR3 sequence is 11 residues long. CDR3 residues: CASSLSDTQYF. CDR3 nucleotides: TGCGCCAGCAGCTTATCAGATACGCAGTATTTT. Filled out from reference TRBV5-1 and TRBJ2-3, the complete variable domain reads KAGVTQTPRYLIKTRGQQVTLSCSPISGHRSVSWYQQTPGQGLQFLFEYFSETQRNKGNFPGRFSGRQFSNSRSEMNVSTLELGDSALYLCASSLSDTQYFGPGTRLTVL.

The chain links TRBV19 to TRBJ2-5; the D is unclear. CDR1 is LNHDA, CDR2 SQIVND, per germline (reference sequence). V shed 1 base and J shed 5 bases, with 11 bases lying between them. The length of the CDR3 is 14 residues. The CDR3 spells CASSIGPQPETQYF. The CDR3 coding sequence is TGTGCCAGTAGTATAGGACCGCAGCCCGAGACCCAGTACTTC. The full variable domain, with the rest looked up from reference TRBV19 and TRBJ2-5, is DGGITQSPKYLFRKEGQNVTLSCEQNLNHDAMYWYRQDPGQGLRLIYYSQIVNDFQKGDIAEGYSVSREKKESFPLTVTSAQKNPTAFYLCASSIGPQPETQYFGPGTRLLVL.

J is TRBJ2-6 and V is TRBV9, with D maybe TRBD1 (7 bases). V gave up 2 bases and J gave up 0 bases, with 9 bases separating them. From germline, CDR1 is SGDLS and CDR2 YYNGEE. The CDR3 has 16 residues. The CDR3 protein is CASSVQGGSGANVLTF. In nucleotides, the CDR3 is TGTGCCAGCAGCGTTCAGGGGGGCTCTGGGGCCAACGTCCTGACTTTC.

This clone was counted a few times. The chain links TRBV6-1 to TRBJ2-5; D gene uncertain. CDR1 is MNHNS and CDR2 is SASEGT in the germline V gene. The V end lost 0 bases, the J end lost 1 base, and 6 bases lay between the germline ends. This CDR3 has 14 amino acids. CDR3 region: CASSEAGSQETQYF. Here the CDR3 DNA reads TGTGCCAGCAGTGAAGCAGGGTCCCAAGAGACCCAGTACTTC.

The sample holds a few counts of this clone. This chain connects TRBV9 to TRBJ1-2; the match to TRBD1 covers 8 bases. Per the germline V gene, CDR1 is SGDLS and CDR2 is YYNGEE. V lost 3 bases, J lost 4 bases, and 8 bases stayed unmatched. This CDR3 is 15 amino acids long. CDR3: CASSAGQASPYGYTF. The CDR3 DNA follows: TGTGCCAGCAGCGCGGGACAGGCGAGTCCCTATGGCTACACCTTC.

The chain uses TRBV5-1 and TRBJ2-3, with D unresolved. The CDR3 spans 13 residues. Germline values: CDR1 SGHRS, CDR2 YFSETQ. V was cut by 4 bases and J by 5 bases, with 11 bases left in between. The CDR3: CASSLDGEDTQYF. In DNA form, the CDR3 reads TGCGCCAGCAGCCTTGACGGTGAAGATACGCAGTATTTT.

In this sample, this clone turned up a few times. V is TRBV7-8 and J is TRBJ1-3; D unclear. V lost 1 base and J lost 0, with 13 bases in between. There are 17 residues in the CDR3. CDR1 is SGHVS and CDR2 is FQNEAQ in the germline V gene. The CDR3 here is CASSLGPGSTSGNTIYF. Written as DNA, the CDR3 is TGTGCCAGCAGCTTAGGACCGGGAAGTACCTCTGGAAACACCATATATTTT.

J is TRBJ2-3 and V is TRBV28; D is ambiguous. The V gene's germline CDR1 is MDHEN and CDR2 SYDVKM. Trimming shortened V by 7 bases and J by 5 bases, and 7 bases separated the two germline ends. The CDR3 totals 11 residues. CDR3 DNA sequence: TGTGCCAGCAAACTGGGAGATACGCAGTATTTT. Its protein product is CASKLGDTQYF.

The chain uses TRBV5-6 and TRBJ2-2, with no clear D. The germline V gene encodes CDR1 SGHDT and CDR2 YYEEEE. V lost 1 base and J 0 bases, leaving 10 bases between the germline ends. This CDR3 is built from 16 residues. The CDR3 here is CASSLNGGPNTGELFF. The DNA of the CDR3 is TGTGCCAGCAGCTTGAACGGCGGACCGAACACCGGGGAGCTGTTTTTT.

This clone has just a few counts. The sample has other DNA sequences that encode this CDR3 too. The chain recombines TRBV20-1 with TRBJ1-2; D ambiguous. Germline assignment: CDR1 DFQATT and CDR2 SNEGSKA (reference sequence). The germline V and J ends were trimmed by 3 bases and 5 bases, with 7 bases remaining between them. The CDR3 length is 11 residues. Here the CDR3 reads CSASSVYGYTF. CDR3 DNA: TGCAGTGCTAGCTCCGTGTATGGCTACACCTTC.

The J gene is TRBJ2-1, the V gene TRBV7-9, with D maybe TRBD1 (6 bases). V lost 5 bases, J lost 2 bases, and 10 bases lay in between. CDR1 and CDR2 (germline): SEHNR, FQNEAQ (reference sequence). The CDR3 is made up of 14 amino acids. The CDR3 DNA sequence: TGTGCCAGCAGCCCAAGACAGGCCTACAATGAGCAGTTCTTC. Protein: CASSPRQAYNEQFF.

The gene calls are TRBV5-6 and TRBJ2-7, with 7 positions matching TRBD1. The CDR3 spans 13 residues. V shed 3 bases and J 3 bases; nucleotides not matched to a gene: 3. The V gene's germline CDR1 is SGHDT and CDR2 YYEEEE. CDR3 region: CASSSRQGYEQYF. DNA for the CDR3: TGTGCCAGCAGCTCGCGACAGGGCTACGAGCAGTACTTC.

CDR3 protein: CASSSGAGTDGYTF. As DNA, the CDR3 is TGTGCCAGCAGCTCCGGGGCAGGGACCGATGGCTACACCTTC. The genes are TRBV7-9 and TRBJ1-2; perhaps TRBD1 as D (5 bases). This CDR3 has 14 residues. CDR1 and CDR2 from the germline V gene are SEHNR and FQNEAQ (reference sequence). V was clipped by 4 bases and J by 6 bases, with 15 bases between them.

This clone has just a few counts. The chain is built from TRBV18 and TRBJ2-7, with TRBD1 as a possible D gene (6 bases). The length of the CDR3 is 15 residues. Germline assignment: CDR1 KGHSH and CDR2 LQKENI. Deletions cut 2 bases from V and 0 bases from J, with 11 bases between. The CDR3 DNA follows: TGTGCCAGCTCACCAGGGACATTAGGCTCCTACGAGCAGTACTTC. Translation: CASSPGTLGSYEQYF.

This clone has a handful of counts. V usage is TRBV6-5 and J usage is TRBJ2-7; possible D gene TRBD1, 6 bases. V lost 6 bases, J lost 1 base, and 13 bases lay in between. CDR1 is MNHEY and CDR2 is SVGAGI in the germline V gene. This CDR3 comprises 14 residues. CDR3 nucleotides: TGTGCCAGCAGCTACGGACAGCTTTCCTACGAGCAGTACTTC. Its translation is CASSYGQLSYEQYF.

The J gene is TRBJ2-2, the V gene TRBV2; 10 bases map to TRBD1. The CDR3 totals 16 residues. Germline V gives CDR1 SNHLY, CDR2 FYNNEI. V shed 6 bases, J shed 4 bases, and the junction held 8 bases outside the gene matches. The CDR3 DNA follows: TGTGCCAGCAGCCCGGGACAGGGGCCATTCACCGGGGAGCTGTTTTTT. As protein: CASSPGQGPFTGELFF.

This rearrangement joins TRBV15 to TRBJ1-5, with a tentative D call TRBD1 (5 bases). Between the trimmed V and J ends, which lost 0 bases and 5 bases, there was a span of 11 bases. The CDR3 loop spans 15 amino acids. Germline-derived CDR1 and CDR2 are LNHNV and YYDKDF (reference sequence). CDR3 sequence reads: CATSREVTGYQPQHF. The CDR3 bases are TGTGCCACCAGCAGAGAGGTAACAGGTTATCAGCCCCAGCATTTT. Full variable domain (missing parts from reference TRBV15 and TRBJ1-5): DAMVIQNPRYQVTQFGKPVTLSCSQTLNHNVMYWYQQKSSQAPKLLFHYYDKDFNNEADTPDNFQSRRPNTSFCFLDIRSPGLGDTAMYLCATSREVTGYQPQHFGDGTRLSIL.